This T cell receptor beta chain was captured in a study of T cell responses to AZD1222 COVID-19 vaccine. Using immunoSEQ multiplex PCR, the repertoire was profiled, and TCRdb retains in-frame clones only, with some absent. The sample contains 240,000 or so clones, over 90% of which appear only once. CDR1 and CDR2 from the germline V gene are SGDLS and YYNGEE. Trimming pared 6 bases from V and 3 bases from J, leaving 22 bases between. This CDR3 is 17 amino acids long. Notes on the study in general: Regions 160-218 and 743-854 held dominance among vaccine-associated CD4 TCRs, which spanned spike. Unmutated variant regions reportedly attract nearly half of all spike-specific TCRs. With two AZD1222 doses given, Spike-specific TCR breadth and depth both rose.

As regards this clone: Its antigen is unknown.

The sample in question was peripheral blood, obtained on day 0 of AZD1222 vaccination. The clonotype was recovered from an adult in good health. The chain couples TRBV9 to TRBJ2-1, with D perhaps given as TRBD1 or TRBD2 (5 bases each). CDR3 protein: CASTADYGTEIYNEQFF. The CDR3 DNA reads as TGTGCCAGCACCGCAGACTACGGGACGGAAATCTACAATGAGCAGTTCTTC.